The rows below give T cell receptor beta chains drawn from one sample of a study of cytomegalovirus exposure and HLA in healthy donors. The protocol was immunoSEQ multiplex PCR, while the TCRdb copy is restricted to in-frame clones and leaves out a portion. The data contain roughly 100,000 clones, about 70% of them singletons. Sequencing used PBMCs. The receptors were gathered from a man in his thirties or forties in good health and CMV-seronegative. Each CDR3 is given with its conserved first and last residue. A D gene is named only where the DNA matches it firmly. The listing skips clone size in some rows; elsewhere it reads once, few, many or a size class.

-,medium-sized,TRBJ2-5,TRBV7-3,TGTGCCAGCAGCCCCCAAGGCAGGGGAGTTTGGGAGACCCAGTACTTC,CASSPQGRGVWETQYF
-,-,TRBJ2-6,TRBV2,TGTGCCAACAGGGGGGGAGGGGTATCGGGGGCCAACGTCCTGACTTTC,CANRGGGVSGANVLTF
-,-,TRBJ2-3,TRBV29-1,TGCAGCGTGACCTTGCTAGGAGTGGGCACAGATACGCAGTATTTT,CSVTLLGVGTDTQYF
-,-,TRBJ2-5,TRBV2,TGTGCCAGCAGTGATATCGTGGAGACCCAGTACTTC,CASSDIVETQYF
TRBD1,-,TRBJ2-2,TRBV9,TGTGCCAGCAGCGTTCGAGGGGGCGCGCGAACCGGGGAGCTGTTTTTT,CASSVRGGARTGELFF
-,-,TRBJ2-3,TRBV21-1,TGTGCCAGCAGCAAACGGACCGGGACTAGCGGGAGAAAAGATACGCAGTATTTT,CASSKRTGTSGRKDTQYF
-,-,TRBJ2-5,TRBV5-1,TGCGCCAGCAGCTCACAGGGATCTCAAGAGACCCAGTACTTC,CASSSQGSQETQYF
-,-,TRBJ2-1,TRBV4-1,TGCGCCAGCAGCCAACAGCGGAACTACAATGAGCAGTTCTTC,CASSQQRNYNEQFF
-,-,TRBJ2-7,TRBV4-2,TGTGCCAGCAGCCCCCGGCAGGCCTACGAGCAGTACTTC,CASSPRQAYEQYF
TRBD1,-,TRBJ2-2,TRBV19,TGTGCCAGTAGTCACCGGGACAGGGATGCGGCCGGGGAGCTGTTTTTT,CASSHRDRDAAGELFF
-,-,TRBJ2-5,TRBV5-4,TGTGCCAGCAGCGGACCGGGAGAACAAGAGACCCAGTACTTC,CASSGPGEQETQYF
TRBD2,-,TRBJ2-3,TRBV5-1,TGCGCCAGCAGCCCGGGACTAGCGGCCAGCACAGATACGCAGTATTTT,CASSPGLAASTDTQYF
TRBD1,-,TRBJ1-1,TRBV7-2,TGTGCCAGCAGCCCACGGACAGGGGAGAACACTGAAGCTTTCTTT,CASSPRTGENTEAFF
TRBD1,-,TRBJ1-2,TRBV2,TGTGCCAGCAGTGAAGGTGTATGGGCAGGGGGCAACTATGGCTACACCTTC,CASSEGVWAGGNYGYTF
-,once,TRBJ2-1,TRBV9,TGTGCCAGCAGCGCCGGAGGCGGACTCTCCTACAATGAGCAGTTCTTC,CASSAGGGLSYNEQFF
-,-,TRBJ1-1,TRBV7-7,TGTGCTACCTCACCGACGGGGAACACTGAAGCTTTCTTT,CATSPTGNTEAFF
TRBD2,-,TRBJ2-2,TRBV7-8,TGTGCCAGCAGCTTAGGGCGTGTGAGCGGGAGGTCCGCCGGGGAGCTGTTTTTT,CASSLGRVSGRSAGELFF
TRBD1,-,TRBJ2-7,TRBV9,TGTGCCAGCAGCGTAGTGAGAAATTGGGACAGGATGGTGGGTACGGCCTACGAGCAGTACTTC,CASSVVRNWDRMVGTAYEQYF
TRBD2,-,TRBJ2-4,TRBV20-1,TGCAGTATAGCGGGAGAGAACATTCAGTACTTC,CSIAGENIQYF
TRBD2,-,TRBJ2-5,TRBV19,TGTGCCAGTAGTACGACTAGCGGAATTGGTACCCAGTACTTC,CASSTTSGIGTQYF
-,-,TRBJ2-7,TRBV5-1,TGCGCCAGCAGCTCCCCAGCAGCGAGCCTCTTCTACGAGCAGTACTTC,CASSSPAASLFYEQYF
TRBD1,-,TRBJ1-4,TRBV28,TGTGCCAGCAGTGACCTCCGGGACAGGCGGGGGGGACCTAATGAAAAACTGTTTTTT,CASSDLRDRRGGPNEKLFF
TRBD1,-,TRBJ2-7,TRBV29-1,TGCAGCGCCACGATCACCCAGACAGGGTCAGAGCAGTACTTC,CSATITQTGSEQYF
-,-,TRBJ2-2,TRBV7-2,TGTGCCAGCAGCTTAAGGGCCGGGATTGTGGGCACCGGGGAGCTGTTTTTT,CASSLRAGIVGTGELFF
-,-,TRBJ1-3,TRBV4-3,TGCGCCAGCAGCCACCTCGTTCCGAGCTCTGGAAACACCATATATTTT,CASSHLVPSSGNTIYF
-,-,TRBJ2-7,TRBV2,TGTGCCAGCAGTGAAGAAACCCCTAGCTGGAGCGAGCAGTACTTC,CASSEETPSWSEQYF
-,-,TRBJ2-3,TRBV30,TGTGCCTGGAGTGTGGGCCCGGGGGGCACAGATACGCAGTATTTT,CAWSVGPGGTDTQYF
-,-,TRBJ1-2,TRBV15,TGTGCCACCAGCAGAGAACAGGGTTATGGCTACACCTTC,CATSREQGYGYTF
TRBD2,-,TRBJ2-5,TRBV30,TGTGCCTGGAGTACCTCGACTAGCGTGGAGACCCAGTACTTC,CAWSTSTSVETQYF
-,few,TRBJ2-7,TRBV4-3,TGCGCCAGCAGCCAAGATAGGAGGGGGGGGCACGAGCAGTACTTC,CASSQDRRGGHEQYF
-,few,TRBJ1-4,TRBV28,TGTGCCAGCAGTTTGACAGGATTTGCAACTAATGAAAAACTGTTTTTT,CASSLTGFATNEKLFF
-,-,TRBJ2-1,TRBV6-1,TGTGCCAGCAGTGAATCGGGGTTTGGGTTTAATGAGCAGTTCTTC,CASSESGFGFNEQFF
TRBD2,few,TRBJ2-3,TRBV28,TGTGCCAGCAGTTCTCCGCGCGGGGCTAGCGGATCAGATACGCAGTATTTT,CASSSPRGASGSDTQYF
TRBD1,-,TRBJ2-5,TRBV18,TGTGCCAGCTCACCGCTTCCGGGACAGGGGTCACAAGAGACCCAGTACTTC,CASSPLPGQGSQETQYF
TRBD2,-,TRBJ2-1,TRBV7-6,TGTGCCAGCAGCCACGGGACTAGCGGGCTCTACAATGAGCAGTTCTTC,CASSHGTSGLYNEQFF
TRBD2,-,TRBJ2-2,TRBV30,TGTGCCCAGAGGACTAGCGGGAGACCCGGGGAGCTGTTTTTT,CAQRTSGRPGELFF
-,-,TRBJ1-1,TRBV4-2,TGTGCCAGCAGCCAATATCCAGAGAACACTGAAGCTTTCTTT,CASSQYPENTEAFF
-,-,TRBJ2-5,TRBV7-2,TGTGCCAGCAGCTACCTACAGGGGAGGCAAGAGACCCAGTACTTC,CASSYLQGRQETQYF